This TCR beta chain was identified in a study of radiotherapy plus CTLA-4 blockade in lung cancer. Study-wide context: Objective response rate was over 15%; disease control rate, around 30%.

In the case of this clone: The antigen is not known.

The germline V gene has CDR1 MNHNS and CDR2 SASEGT. The ends were cut back, 6 bases at V and 3 bases at J, with 12 bases in the middle. The CDR3 loop spans 14 amino acids. Here immunoSEQ multiplex PCR was the method, and the copy in TCRdb shows in-frame clones only, minus some. The sample gives approximately 97,000 clones, approximately 83% of which show up once; roughly 0.84% is in the top ten. General study results and limits: Some TCR clones had been derived from tumors. These clones expanded in peripheral blood after radiotherapy plus ipilimumab.

V is TRBV6-1 and J is TRBJ2-1; D uncertain. The origin of this receptor is a human donor with non-small cell lung cancer who had stable disease on radiotherapy plus ipilimumab. This material consisted of peripheral blood, taken from a patient treated with radiotherapy plus ipilimumab. For the CDR3, the DNA is TGTGCCAGCAGCGACGTTGGGGTCTACAATGAGCAGTTCTTC. This sequence encodes CASSDVGVYNEQFF.